This T cell receptor beta chain was sequenced in a study of blood T cells in healthy people across ages. Broader study findings: Strongly correlated with naive T cell percentage was TCR beta diversity. The diversity estimates, figures obtained from one million T cells, were considered underestimates.

Collection of ten milliliters of peripheral blood was performed for each donor. This clonotype was found once. The antigen remains undetermined. A second about 6 to 11 cycle PCR used barcoded and J-beta primers. Each TCR beta cDNA got a 12-nucleotide random molecular identifier. A single record per CDR3 protein comes from TCRdb applying MiXCR to the 5' RACE reads. The sample holds about 670,000 distinct CDR3 sequences, approximately 40% seen once. Sequences were obtained from blood. The source of this sequence is a man older than 75 in good health.

CDR3 residues: CASSLSQVDSGNTIYF. The CDR3 nucleotides are TGCGCCAGCAGCTTGTCACAGGTAGACTCTGGAAACACCATATATTTT. J is TRBJ1-3 and V is TRBV5-1; weak D call: TRBD1 (5 bases). The CDR3 sequence is 16 residues long. Germline assignment: CDR1 SGHRS and CDR2 YFSETQ. Trimming took off 1 base at V and 0 bases at J, with 11 bases between the two ends.